This is a list of T cell receptor beta chains from one sample in a study of CD8+ T cells in alopecia areata. Only in-frame clones appear in the TCRdb table, and some are missing; sequencing was by immunoSEQ multiplex PCR. The table has some 99,000 clones, 50% to 75% seen once. Sample: CD8+ T cells sorted from blood, taken at week 4, from a patient treated with tofacitinib. The receptors were sampled from a human donor with alopecia areata. Each CDR3 is given with its conserved first and last residue. The D gene is left open where the match is weak. Size tells how often a clone was seen (once, few, many) or the class of an expanded clone, and some rows leave it out.

cdr3_length	d_call	clone_size	v_call	j_call	cdr3_nt	cdr3_aa
14	TRBD2	.	TRBV19	TRBJ2-1	TGTGCCAGTAGTATAGCGGGAGGGCCAAATGAGCAGTTCTTC	CASSIAGGPNEQFF
15	.	.	TRBV11-3	TRBJ2-1	TGTGCCAGCAGCCCTCGTGTGAGCTCCTACAATGAGCAGTTCTTC	CASSPRVSSYNEQFF
16	.	few	TRBV15	TRBJ2-7	TGTGCCACCAGCAGCCCTGGGGACCAGGGGACCTACGAGCAGTACTTC	CATSSPGDQGTYEQYF
15	TRBD2	once	TRBV6-4	TRBJ2-7	TGTGCCAGCAGTCTGGAAGGACTAGGCGACTACGAGCAGTACTTC	CASSLEGLGDYEQYF
13	.	.	TRBV2	TRBJ2-7	TGTGCCAGCAGCGTTACTACCTCCTACGAGCAGTACTTC	CASSVTTSYEQYF
14	.	.	TRBV7-2	TRBJ2-2	TGTGCCAGCAGCTTAGCGGCAGGGGCCGGGGAGCTGTTTTTT	CASSLAAGAGELFF
14	TRBD2	.	TRBV25-1	TRBJ2-7	TGTGCCAGCAGTTTTGCGACTAGCGGGGTGGAGCAGTACTTC	CASSFATSGVEQYF
15	.	.	TRBV19	TRBJ1-4	TGTGCCAGTAGTATCGGTGCGGCAGTTAATGAAAAACTGTTTTTT	CASSIGAAVNEKLFF
12	TRBD2	few	TRBV7-9	TRBJ2-1	TGTGCCTTGAGGCGGGAGTCGGATGAGCAGTTCTTC	CALRRESDEQFF
16	.	once	TRBV9	TRBJ2-3	TGTGCCAGCAGCTCCACGGGTAGGAGCGGTCCAGATACGCAGTATTTT	CASSSTGRSGPDTQYF
11	.	.	TRBV9	TRBJ2-2	TGTGCCAGCAGCGCCCTCGGGGAGCTGTTTTTT	CASSALGELFF
12	TRBD1	.	TRBV30	TRBJ2-1	TGTGCCTGGAAGAACAGGGGCAATGAGCAGTTCTTC	CAWKNRGNEQFF
14	.	.	TRBV30	TRBJ2-3	TGTGCCTGGAGCTTGCTGGGGAGCACAGATACGCAGTATTTT	CAWSLLGSTDTQYF
11	.	.	TRBV2	TRBJ2-7	TGTGCCAGCAGGTACAGGGCCGAGCAGTACTTC	CASRYRAEQYF
13	.	.	TRBV27	TRBJ1-1	TGTGCCAGCGTCGGGGGGGCCAACACTGAAGCTTTCTTT	CASVGGANTEAFF
16	.	.	TRBV13	TRBJ2-7	TGTGCCAGCAGCTTTTCAGGGATCGGTGGAACCTCCGAGCAGTACTTC	CASSFSGIGGTSEQYF
12	.	.	TRBV5-6	TRBJ1-5	TGTGCCAGCAGCTCCACAGATCAGCCCCAGCATTTT	CASSSTDQPQHF
15	TRBD2	.	TRBV4-3	TRBJ2-7	TGCGCCAGCAGCCATGGTAGCGGGAGCTCCTACGAGCAGTACTTC	CASSHGSGSSYEQYF
13	.	.	TRBV6-5	TRBJ2-6	TGTGCCAGCAGTTCTACTGGGGCCAACGTCCTGACTTTC	CASSSTGANVLTF
14	.	few	TRBV7-9	TRBJ2-5	TGTGCCAGCAGCTTAGTGGGACCCCAAGAGACCCAGTACTTC	CASSLVGPQETQYF
12	.	few	TRBV29-1	TRBJ2-7	TGCAGCGTTACCGCCGAAGGGGGCGAGCAGTACTTC	CSVTAEGGEQYF
17	TRBD1	.	TRBV10-3	TRBJ1-2	TGTGCCATCAGTGATCCTTTCGGACAGGGGGCGTTTGATGGCTACACCTTC	CAISDPFGQGAFDGYTF
15	.	.	TRBV10-3	TRBJ2-4	TGTGCCATCAGTGAAAGATGGGGTGGTTGGAACATTCAGTACTTC	CAISERWGGWNIQYF
13	.	once	TRBV5-6	TRBJ2-5	TGTGCCAGCAGCTTGGACTACCAAGAGACCCAGTACTTC	CASSLDYQETQYF
13	.	few	TRBV27	TRBJ1-2	TGTGCCAGCAGCCGGGACGGGTACTATGGCTACACCTTC	CASSRDGYYGYTF
15	TRBD1	few	TRBV29-1	TRBJ2-3	TGCAGCGTTGAATCAGGGGGCGAGTCTACAGATACGCAGTATTTT	CSVESGGESTDTQYF
12	.	.	TRBV5-6	TRBJ2-1	TGTGCCAGCAGCCTGGAGGGCAATGAGCAGTTCTTC	CASSLEGNEQFF
15	TRBD2	.	TRBV6-1	TRBJ2-1	TGTGCCAGCAGTGGGTTAGCGGGAGGGTACAATGAGCAGTTCTTC	CASSGLAGGYNEQFF
16	TRBD1	.	TRBV19	TRBJ1-6	TGTGCCAGTAGTATCGACGGGACAGATTTCAATTCACCCCTCCACTTT	CASSIDGTDFNSPLHF
13	.	few	TRBV27	TRBJ2-2	TGTGCCAGCAGTTTATCTTCAACCGGGGAGCTGTTTTTT	CASSLSSTGELFF
13	.	.	TRBV5-1	TRBJ2-7	TGCGCCAGCAGCCACGAATCCCTTTCCGAGCAGTACTTC	CASSHESLSEQYF
14	TRBD1	.	TRBV6-4	TRBJ2-7	TGTGCCAGCAGTGAGGGGACAGGGGGCTACGAGCAGTACTTC	CASSEGTGGYEQYF
13	.	.	TRBV27	TRBJ2-1	TGTGCCAGCAGTTTATTCGTCCACAATGAGCAGTTCTTC	CASSLFVHNEQFF
14	TRBD2	.	TRBV6-5	TRBJ2-5	TGTGCCAGCATCGGGGGGGCCGTCGGGGAGACCCAGTACTTC	CASIGGAVGETQYF
16	.	few	TRBV5-1	TRBJ2-5	TGCGCCAGCAGGGCTACCTGGGGCGTTATCCAAGAGACCCAGTACTTC	CASRATWGVIQETQYF
13	TRBD1	few	TRBV7-9	TRBJ1-2	TGTGCCAGCAGCCCCGGACAGGGGCAAGGCTACACCTTC	CASSPGQGQGYTF